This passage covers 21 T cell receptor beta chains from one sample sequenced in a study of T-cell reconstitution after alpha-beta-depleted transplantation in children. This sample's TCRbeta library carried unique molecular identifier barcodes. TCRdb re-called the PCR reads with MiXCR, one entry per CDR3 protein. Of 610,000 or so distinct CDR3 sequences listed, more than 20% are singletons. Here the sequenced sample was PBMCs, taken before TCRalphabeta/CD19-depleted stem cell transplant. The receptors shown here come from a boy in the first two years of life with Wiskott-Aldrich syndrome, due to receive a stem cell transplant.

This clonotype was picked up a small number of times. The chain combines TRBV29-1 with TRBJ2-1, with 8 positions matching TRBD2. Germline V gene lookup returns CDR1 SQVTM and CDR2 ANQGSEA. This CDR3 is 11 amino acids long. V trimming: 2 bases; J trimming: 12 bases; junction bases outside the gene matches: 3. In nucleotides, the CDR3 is TGCAGCGTTGAACGGGGGACTAGGCAGTTCTTC. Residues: CSVERGTRQFF.

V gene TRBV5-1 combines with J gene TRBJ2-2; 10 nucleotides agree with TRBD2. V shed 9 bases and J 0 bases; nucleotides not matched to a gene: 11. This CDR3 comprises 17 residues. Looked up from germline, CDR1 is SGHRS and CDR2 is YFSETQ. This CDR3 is CATNLAGVGSNTGELFF. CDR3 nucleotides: TGCGCCACCAACCTAGCGGGAGTGGGTTCGAACACCGGGGAGCTGTTTTTT.

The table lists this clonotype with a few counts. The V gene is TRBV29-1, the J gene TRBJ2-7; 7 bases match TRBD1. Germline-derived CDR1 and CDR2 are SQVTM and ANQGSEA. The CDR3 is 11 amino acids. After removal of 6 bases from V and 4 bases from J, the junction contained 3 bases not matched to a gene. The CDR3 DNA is TGCAGCGTGACAGGGCTATACGAGCAGTACTTC. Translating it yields CSVTGLYEQYF.

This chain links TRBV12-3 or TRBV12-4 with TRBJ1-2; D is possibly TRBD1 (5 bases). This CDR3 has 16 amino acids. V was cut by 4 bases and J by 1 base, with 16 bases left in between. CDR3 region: CASSSRTAGYNYGYTF. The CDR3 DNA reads TGTGCCAGCAGTTCTAGAACCGCAGGGTATAACTATGGCTACACCTTC.

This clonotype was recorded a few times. In DNA, the CDR3 is TGCAGCGTTCTCAACAGGGGTCAGCACGAGCAGTACTTC. Its translation: CSVLNRGQHEQYF. This rearrangement joins TRBV29-1 to TRBJ2-7; TRBD1 matches at 7 bases. CDR3 size: 13 residues. Trimming removed 5 bases from V and 5 bases from J; junction bases left unmatched: 9. Germline CDR1 is SQVTM and CDR2 is ANQGSEA.

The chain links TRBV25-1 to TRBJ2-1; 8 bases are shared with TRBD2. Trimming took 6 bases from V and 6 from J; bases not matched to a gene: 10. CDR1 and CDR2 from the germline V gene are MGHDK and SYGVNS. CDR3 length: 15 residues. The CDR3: CASRNTGTRSNEQFF. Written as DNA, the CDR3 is TGTGCCAGCAGGAATACCGGGACTAGAAGCAATGAGCAGTTCTTC.

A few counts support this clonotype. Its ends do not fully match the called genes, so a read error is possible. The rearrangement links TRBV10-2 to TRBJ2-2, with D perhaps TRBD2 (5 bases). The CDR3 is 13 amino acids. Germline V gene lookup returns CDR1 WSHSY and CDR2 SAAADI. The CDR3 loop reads CAGGRGNAGELFF. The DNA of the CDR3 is TGCGCCGGAGGACGAGGGAACGCCGGGGAGCTGTTTTTT.

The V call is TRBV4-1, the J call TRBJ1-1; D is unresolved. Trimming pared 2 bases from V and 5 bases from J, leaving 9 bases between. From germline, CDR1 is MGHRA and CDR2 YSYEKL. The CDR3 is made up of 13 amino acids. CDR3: CASSQRLRTEAFF. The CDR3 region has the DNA TGCGCCAGCAGCCAAAGACTGAGAACTGAAGCTTTCTTT.

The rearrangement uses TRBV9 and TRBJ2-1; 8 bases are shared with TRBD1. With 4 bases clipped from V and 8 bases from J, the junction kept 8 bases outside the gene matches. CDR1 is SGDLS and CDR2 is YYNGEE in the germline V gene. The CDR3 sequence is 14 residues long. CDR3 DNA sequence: TGTGCCAGCAGCCCCCGGACAGGGTTCGATGAGCAGTTCTTC. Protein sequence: CASSPRTGFDEQFF.

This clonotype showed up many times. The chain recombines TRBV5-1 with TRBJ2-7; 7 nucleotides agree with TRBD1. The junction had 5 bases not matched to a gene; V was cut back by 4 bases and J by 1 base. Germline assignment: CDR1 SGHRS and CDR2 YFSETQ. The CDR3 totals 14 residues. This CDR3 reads CASSLRDSSYEQYF. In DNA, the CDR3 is TGCGCCAGCAGCCTCCGGGACAGTTCCTACGAGCAGTACTTC.

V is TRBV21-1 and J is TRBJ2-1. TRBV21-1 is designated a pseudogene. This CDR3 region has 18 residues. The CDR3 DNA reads TGTGGCAGCAGCAAGGCGCTAGCTGAAGCGATCCCCTACAATGAGCAGTTCTTC. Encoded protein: CGSSKALAEAIPYNEQFF.

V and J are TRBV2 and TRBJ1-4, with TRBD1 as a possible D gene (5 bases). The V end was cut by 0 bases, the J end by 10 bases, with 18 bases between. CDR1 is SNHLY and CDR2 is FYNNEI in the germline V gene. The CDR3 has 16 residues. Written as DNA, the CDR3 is TGTGCCAGCAGTGAAGCTCGGTGGGGGGGAATTGGAAAACTGTTTTTT. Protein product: CASSEARWGGIGKLFF.

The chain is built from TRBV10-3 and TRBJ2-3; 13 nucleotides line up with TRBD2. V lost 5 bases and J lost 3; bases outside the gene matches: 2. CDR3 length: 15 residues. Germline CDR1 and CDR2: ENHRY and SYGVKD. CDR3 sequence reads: CAISQTSGRTDTQYF. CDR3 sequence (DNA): TGTGCCATCAGTCAGACTAGCGGGAGGACAGATACGCAGTATTTT.

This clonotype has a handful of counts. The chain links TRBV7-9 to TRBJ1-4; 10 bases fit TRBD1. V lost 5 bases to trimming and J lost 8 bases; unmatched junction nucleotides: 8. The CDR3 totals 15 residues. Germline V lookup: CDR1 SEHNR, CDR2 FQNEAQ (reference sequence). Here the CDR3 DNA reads TGTGCCAGCAGCCTAGGGGACAGGGGACGGGAAAAACTGTTTTTT. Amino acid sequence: CASSLGDRGREKLFF.

The chain's CDR3 is CASRTDRGNEKLFF. Written as DNA, the CDR3 is TGCGCCAGCAGGACGGACAGGGGTAATGAAAAACTGTTTTTT. The genes are TRBV5-1 and TRBJ1-4; 9 nucleotides line up with TRBD1. The germline V gene has CDR1 SGHRS and CDR2 YFSETQ. The CDR3 is 14 residues long. The V gene end was trimmed by 5 bases and the J gene end by 4 bases; junction bases not matched to a gene: 3.

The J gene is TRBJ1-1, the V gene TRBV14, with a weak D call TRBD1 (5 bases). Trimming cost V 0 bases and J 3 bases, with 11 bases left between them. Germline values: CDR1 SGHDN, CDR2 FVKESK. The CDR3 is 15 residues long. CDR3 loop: CASSQDGTWDTEAFF. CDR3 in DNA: TGTGCCAGCAGCCAAGATGGGACGTGGGACACTGAAGCTTTCTTT.

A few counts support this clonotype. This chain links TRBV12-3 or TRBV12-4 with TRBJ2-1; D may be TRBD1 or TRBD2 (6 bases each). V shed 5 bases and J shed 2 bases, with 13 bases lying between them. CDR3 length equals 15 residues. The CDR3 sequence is CASSLVRGPYNEQFF. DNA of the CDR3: TGTGCCAGCAGTCTAGTCCGGGGGCCCTACAATGAGCAGTTCTTC.

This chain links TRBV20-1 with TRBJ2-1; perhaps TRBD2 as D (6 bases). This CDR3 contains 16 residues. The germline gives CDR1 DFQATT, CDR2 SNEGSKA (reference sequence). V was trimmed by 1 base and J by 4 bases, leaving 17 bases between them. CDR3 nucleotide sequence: TGCAGTGCTAGAGTTTTGCGTCTAGCGAATTACAATGAGCAGTTCTTC. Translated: CSARVLRLANYNEQFF.

CDR3 bases: TGTGCCATCAGTGAGGAATTAGCGGTCTACAATGAGCAGTTCTTC. This codes for CAISEELAVYNEQFF. The chain couples TRBV10-3 to TRBJ2-1; D might be TRBD2 (6 bases). The CDR3 extends over 15 amino acids. Trimming left V 2 bases short and J 3 bases short, with 11 bases between. CDR1 is ENHRY and CDR2 is SYGVKD in the germline V gene.

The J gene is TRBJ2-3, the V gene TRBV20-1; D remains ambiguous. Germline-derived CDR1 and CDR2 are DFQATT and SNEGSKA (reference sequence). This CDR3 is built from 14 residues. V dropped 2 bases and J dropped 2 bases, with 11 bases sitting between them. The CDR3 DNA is TGCAGTGCTAGAAGGGTCCCCTACACAGATACGCAGTATTTT. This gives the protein CSARRVPYTDTQYF.

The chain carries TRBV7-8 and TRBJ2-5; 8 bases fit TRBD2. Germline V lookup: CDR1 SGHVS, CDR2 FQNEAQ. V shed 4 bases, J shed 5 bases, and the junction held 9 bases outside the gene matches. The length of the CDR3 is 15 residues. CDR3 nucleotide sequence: TGTGCCAGCAGCTCGACGGGAGGGCGGCGGGAGACCCAGTACTTC. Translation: CASSSTGGRRETQYF.